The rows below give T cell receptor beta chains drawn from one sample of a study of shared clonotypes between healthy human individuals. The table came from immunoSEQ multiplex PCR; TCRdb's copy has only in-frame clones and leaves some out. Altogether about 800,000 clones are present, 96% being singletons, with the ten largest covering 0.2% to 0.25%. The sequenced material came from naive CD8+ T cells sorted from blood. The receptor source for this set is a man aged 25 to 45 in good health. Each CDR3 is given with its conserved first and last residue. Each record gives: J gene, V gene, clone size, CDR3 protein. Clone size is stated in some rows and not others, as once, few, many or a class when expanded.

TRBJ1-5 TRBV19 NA CASSFDRGNQPQHF
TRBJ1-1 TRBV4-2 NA CASSQSGGRTEAFF
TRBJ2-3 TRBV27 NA CASRLAGEGTDTQYF
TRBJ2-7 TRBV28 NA CASSPSLRREGPWPYEQYF
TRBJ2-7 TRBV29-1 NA CSVGVGSEQYF
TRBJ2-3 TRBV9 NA CASSELAGGMADTQYF
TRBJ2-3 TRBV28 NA CASSLLGAVNPSTDTQYF
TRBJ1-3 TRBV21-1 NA CASSPDNKPPGGNTIYF
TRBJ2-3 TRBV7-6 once CASSQDRASTDTQYF
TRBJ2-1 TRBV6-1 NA CASSVGTGGSYNEQFF
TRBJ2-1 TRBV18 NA CASSLTGVDNEQFF
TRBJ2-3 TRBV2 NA CASSLGSTDTQYF
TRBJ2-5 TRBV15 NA CATSSGVGETQYF
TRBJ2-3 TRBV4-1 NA CASSRLGGISGDTQYF
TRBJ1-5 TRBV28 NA CASSTRGQGANQPQHF
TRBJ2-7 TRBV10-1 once CASSEGLAGVYEQYF
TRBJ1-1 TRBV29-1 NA CSVVLTHLNTEAFF
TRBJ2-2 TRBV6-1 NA CASSEGSGVAGELFF
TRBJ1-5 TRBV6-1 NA CASSERDRLGQPQHF
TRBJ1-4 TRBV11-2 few CASSSLRTGEKLFF
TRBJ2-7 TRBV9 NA CASSGKDHLPYEQYF
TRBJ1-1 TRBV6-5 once CASSYRTGFLNTEAFF
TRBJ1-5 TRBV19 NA CASSIVRVQPQHF
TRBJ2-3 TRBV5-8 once CASSLGDTGTDTQYF
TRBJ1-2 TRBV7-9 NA CASSPGTGGYGYTF
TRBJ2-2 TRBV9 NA CASSGGVWNTGELFF
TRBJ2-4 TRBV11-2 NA CASSFSNIQYF
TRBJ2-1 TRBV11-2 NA CASSLARASSEQFF
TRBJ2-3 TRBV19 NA CATTPGLGDTQYF
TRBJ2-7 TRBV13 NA CASSLRPAGGYEQYF
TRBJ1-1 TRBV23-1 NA CASSHRGQGEYTEAFF
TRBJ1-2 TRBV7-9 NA CASSRTVAYGYTF
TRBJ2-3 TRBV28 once CASTALAHTDTQYF
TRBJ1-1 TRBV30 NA CAWSVIPKTGIEAFF
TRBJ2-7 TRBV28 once CASSSHRDREFSPTYEQYF
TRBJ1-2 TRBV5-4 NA CASSLGGGYTF
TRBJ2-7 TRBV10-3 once CAISEGHDLEQYF
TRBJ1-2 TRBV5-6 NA CASSLGSGYTF
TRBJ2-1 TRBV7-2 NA CASSLSSLGTQGGEQFF
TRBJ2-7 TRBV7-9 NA CASSLGLRPGEQYF
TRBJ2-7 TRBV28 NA CASRTSGNEQYF
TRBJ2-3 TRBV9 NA CASSVGRDRVLTDTQYF
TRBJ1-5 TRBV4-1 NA CASSQDHGDQPQHF
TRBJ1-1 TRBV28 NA CASSLFAGENTEAFF
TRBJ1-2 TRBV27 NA CASSPQGAFGYTF
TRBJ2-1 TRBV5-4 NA CASTGTSGYNEQFF
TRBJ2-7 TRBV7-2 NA CASSPYYRAANEQYF